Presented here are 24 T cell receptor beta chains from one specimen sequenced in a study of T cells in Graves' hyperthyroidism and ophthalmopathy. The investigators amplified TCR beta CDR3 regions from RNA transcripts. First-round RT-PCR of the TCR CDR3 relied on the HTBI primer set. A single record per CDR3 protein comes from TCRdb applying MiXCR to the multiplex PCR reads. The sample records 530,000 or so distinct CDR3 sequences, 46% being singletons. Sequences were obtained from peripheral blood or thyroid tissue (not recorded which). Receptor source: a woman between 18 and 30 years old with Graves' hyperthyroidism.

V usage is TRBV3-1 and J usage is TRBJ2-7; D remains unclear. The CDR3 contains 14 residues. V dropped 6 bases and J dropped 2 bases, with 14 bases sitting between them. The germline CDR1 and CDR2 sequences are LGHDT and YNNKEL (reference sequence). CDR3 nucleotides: TGTGCCAGCAGTCGGGCTAGAGGACCCTACGAGCAGTACTTC. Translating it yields CASSRARGPYEQYF.

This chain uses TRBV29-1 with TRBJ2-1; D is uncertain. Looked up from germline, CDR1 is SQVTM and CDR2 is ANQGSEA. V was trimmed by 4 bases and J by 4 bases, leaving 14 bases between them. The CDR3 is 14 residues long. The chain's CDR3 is CSVATLGEYNEQFF. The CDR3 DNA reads TGCAGCGTTGCAACCTTAGGAGAATACAATGAGCAGTTCTTC.

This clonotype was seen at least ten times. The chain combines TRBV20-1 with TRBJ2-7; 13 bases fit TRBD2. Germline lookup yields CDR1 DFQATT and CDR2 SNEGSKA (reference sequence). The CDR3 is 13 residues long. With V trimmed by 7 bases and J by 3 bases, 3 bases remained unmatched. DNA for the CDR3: TGCAGTGAACGGACTAGCGGGAGCTACGAGCAGTACTTC. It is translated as CSERTSGSYEQYF.

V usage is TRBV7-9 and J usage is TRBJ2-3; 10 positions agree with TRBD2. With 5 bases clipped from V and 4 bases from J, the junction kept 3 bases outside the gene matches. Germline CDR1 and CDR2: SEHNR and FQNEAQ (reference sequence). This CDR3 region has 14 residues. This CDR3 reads CASSPSGSADTQYF. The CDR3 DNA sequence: TGTGCCAGCAGCCCTAGCGGGAGTGCAGATACGCAGTATTTT. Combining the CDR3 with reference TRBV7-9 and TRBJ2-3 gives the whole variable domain DTGVSQNPRHKITKRGQNVTFRCDPISEHNRLYWYRQTLGQGPEFLTYFQNEAQLEKSRLLSDRFSAERPKGSFSTLEIQRTEQGDSAMYLCASSPSGSADTQYFGPGTRLTVL.

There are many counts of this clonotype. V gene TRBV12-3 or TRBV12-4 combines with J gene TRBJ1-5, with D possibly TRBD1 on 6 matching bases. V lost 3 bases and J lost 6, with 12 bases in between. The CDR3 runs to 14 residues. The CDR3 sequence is CASSFGRGTQPQHF. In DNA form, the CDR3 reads TGTGCCAGCAGTTTCGGCAGGGGAACTCAGCCCCAGCATTTT.

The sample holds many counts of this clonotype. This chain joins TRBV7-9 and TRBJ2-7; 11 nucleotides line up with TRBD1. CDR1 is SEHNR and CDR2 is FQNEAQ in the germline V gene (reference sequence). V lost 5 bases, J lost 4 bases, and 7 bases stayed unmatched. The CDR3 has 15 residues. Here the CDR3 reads CASSPGQGAVYEQYF. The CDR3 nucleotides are TGTGCCAGCAGCCCCGGACAGGGGGCCGTTTACGAGCAGTACTTC.

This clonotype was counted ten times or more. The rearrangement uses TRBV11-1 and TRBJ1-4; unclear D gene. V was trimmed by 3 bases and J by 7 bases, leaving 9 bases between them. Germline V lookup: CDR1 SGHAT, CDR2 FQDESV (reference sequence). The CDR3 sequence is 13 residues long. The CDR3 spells CASSFVGGEKLFF. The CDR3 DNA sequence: TGTGCCAGCAGCTTCGTGGGTGGTGAAAAACTGTTTTTT.

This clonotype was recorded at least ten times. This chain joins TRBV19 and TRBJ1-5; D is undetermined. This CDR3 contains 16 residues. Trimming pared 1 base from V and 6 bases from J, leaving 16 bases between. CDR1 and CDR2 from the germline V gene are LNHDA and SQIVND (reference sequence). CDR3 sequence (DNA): TGTGCCAGTAGTATAGGAGTCGAGAAGAGGTCTCAGCCCCAGCATTTT. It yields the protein CASSIGVEKRSQPQHF. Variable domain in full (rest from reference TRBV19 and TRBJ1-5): DGGITQSPKYLFRKEGQNVTLSCEQNLNHDAMYWYRQDPGQGLRLIYYSQIVNDFQKGDIAEGYSVSREKKESFPLTVTSAQKNPTAFYLCASSIGVEKRSQPQHFGDGTRLSIL.

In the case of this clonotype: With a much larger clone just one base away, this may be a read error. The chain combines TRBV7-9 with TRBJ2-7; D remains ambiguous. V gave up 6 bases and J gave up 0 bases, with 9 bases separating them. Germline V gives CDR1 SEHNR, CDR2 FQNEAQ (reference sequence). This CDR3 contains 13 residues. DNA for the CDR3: TGTGCCAGCAGTGACCCGGACTCCTACGAGCAGTACTTC. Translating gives CASSDPDSYEQYF.

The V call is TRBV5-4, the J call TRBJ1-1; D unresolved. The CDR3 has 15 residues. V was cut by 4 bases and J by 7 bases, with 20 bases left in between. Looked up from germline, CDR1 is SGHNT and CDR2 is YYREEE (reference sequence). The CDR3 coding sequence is TGTGCCAGCAGCGGACTGCAGGCAGCCTACAATGAAGCTTTCTTT. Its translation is CASSGLQAAYNEAFF.

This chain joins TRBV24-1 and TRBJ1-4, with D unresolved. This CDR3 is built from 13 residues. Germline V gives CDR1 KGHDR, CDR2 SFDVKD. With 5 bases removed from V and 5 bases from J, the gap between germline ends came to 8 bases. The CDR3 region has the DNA TGTGCCACCAGTGGTCAGTCCAATGAAAAACTGTTTTTT. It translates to CATSGQSNEKLFF.

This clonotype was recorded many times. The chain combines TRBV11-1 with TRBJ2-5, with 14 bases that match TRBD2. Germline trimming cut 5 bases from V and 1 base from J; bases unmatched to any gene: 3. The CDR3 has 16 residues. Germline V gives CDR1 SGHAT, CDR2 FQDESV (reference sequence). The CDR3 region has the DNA TGTGCCAGCAGCCCGGGGACTAGCGGGAGCCAAGAGACCCAGTACTTC. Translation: CASSPGTSGSQETQYF.

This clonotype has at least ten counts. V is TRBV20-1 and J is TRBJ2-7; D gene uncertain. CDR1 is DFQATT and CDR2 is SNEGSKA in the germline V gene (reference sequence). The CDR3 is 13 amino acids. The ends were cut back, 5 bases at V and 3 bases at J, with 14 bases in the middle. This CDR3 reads CSAASRSYYEQYF. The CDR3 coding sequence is TGCAGTGCTGCCAGCCGCAGCTACTACGAGCAGTACTTC.

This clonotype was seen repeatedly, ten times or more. The chain's CDR3 is CASSFRTGGTETQYF. The CDR3 DNA reads TGTGCCAGCAGCTTCCGGACAGGGGGCACGGAGACCCAGTACTTC. This chain connects TRBV7-9 to TRBJ2-5; TRBD1 matches at 11 bases. Looked up from germline, CDR1 is SEHNR and CDR2 is FQNEAQ (reference sequence). The CDR3 extends over 15 amino acids. The V gene end was trimmed by 3 bases and the J gene end by 5 bases; junction bases not matched to a gene: 5.

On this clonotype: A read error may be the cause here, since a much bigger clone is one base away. The CDR3 is CASNIAGGAYEQYF. The CDR3, as DNA: TGTGCCAGCAACATAGCGGGAGGCGCCTACGAGCAGTACTTC. The chain combines TRBV6-2 or TRBV6-3 with TRBJ2-7; 10 bases align to TRBD2. Germline values: CDR1 MNHEY, CDR2 SVGEGT. With V trimmed by 7 bases and J by 2 bases, 5 bases remained unmatched. The CDR3 has 14 amino acids.

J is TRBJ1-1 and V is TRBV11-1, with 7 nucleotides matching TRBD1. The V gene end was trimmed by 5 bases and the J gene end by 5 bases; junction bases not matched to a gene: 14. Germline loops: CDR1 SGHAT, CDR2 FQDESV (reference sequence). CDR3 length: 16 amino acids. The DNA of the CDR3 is TGTGCCAGCAGCAGCCAAGATTTTGACAGGGAAACTGAAGCTTTCTTT. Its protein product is CASSSQDFDRETEAFF. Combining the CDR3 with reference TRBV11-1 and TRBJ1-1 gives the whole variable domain EAEVAQSPRYKITEKSQAVAFWCDPISGHATLYWYRQILGQGPELLVQFQDESVVDDSQLPKDRFSAERLKGVDSTLKIQPAELGDSAMYLCASSSQDFDRETEAFFGQGTRLTVV.

The DNA of the CDR3 is TGCAGCGTTGTGGGACTAGCGGGAGGACCCTACGAGCAGTACTTC. Protein: CSVVGLAGGPYEQYF. The chain employs TRBV29-1 and TRBJ2-7, with 15 bases fitting TRBD2. The V gene end was trimmed by 4 bases and the J gene end by 2 bases; junction bases not matched to a gene: 3. The CDR3 is made up of 15 amino acids. Germline CDR1 SQVTM, CDR2 ANQGSEA.

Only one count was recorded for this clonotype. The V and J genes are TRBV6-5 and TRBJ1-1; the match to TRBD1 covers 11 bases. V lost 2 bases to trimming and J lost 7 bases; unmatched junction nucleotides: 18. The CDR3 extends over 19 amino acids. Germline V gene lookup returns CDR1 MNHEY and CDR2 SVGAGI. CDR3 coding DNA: TGTGCCAGCAGTTACGCGACACTCTTCCGGACAGGGGGCTTGAATGAAGCTTTCTTT. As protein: CASSYATLFRTGGLNEAFF.

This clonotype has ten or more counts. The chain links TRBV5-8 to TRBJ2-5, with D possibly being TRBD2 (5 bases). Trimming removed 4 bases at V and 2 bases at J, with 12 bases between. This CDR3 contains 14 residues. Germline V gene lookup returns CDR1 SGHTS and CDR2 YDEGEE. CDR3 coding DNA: TGTGCCAGCAGCCACGGGGTTTCTCAAGAGACCCAGTACTTC. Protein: CASSHGVSQETQYF.

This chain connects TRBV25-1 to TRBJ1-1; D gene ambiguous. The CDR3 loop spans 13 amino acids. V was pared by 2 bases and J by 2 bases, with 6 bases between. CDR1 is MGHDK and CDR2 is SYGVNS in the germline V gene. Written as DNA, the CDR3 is TGTGCCAGCAGTGAAGGGGAAAACACTGAAGCTTTCTTT. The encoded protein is CASSEGENTEAFF.

For the CDR3, the DNA is TGCGCCAGCAGCCCGCGCACCGGGACAGGCGGTGAAAAACTGTTTTTT. This gives the protein CASSPRTGTGGEKLFF. V gene TRBV5-1 combines with J gene TRBJ1-4; 8 nucleotides line up with TRBD1. After removal of 4 bases from V and 7 bases from J, the junction contained 12 bases not matched to a gene. Per germline, CDR1 SGHRS and CDR2 YFSETQ. The CDR3 loop spans 16 amino acids.

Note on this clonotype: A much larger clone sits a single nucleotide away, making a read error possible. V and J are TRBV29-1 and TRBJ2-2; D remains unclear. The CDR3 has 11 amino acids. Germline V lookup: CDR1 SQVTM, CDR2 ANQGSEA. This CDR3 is CNARRSGELFF. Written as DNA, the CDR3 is TGCAACGCCCGTCGATCCGGGGAGCTGTTTTTT.

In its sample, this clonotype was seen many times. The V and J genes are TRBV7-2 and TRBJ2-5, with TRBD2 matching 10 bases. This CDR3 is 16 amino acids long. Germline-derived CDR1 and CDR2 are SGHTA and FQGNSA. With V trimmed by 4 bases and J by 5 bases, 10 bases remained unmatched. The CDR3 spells CASSSPLAGVRETQYF. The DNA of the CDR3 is TGTGCCAGCAGCTCGCCTCTAGCGGGAGTCCGGGAGACCCAGTACTTC.

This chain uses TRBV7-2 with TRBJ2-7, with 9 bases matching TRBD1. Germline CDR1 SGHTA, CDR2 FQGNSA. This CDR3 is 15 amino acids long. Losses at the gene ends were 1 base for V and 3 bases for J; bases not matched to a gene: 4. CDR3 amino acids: CASSLGRDRVYEQYF. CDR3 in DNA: TGTGCCAGCAGCTTAGGCCGGGACAGGGTCTACGAGCAGTACTTC.